This T cell receptor beta chain was sequenced for a study of identical twins. Study-level findings and limits: Models underestimated TCR alpha sharing (out-of-frame) in monozygotic twins. Insertions were fewer in abundant cord blood beta clonotypes, whereas memory repertoires showed none of this pattern.

From germline, CDR1 is SGHAT and CDR2 FQNNGV. The CDR3 spans 15 residues. V shed 5 bases and J 8 bases; nucleotides not matched to a gene: 14. With regard to this clonotype: Its matching antigen is unknown.

Each CDR3 protein gets one entry after TCRdb re-called the 5' RACE reads with MiXCR. The sample lists 1.5 million or so distinct CDR3 sequences; 32% were seen once. The chain links TRBV11-2 to TRBJ1-2; 7 positions agree with TRBD1. The sequenced sample was cord blood. The source of this sequence is a newborn girl in good health. In DNA, the CDR3 is TGTGCCAGCAGCCTCGTAGCGGACAGGCGCTACGGCTACACCTTC. It is translated as CASSLVADRRYGYTF.